What follows are 16 T cell receptor beta chains derived from one specimen sequenced in a study of T-cell reconstitution after alpha-beta-depleted transplantation in children. The TCRbeta library was prepared with unique molecular identifiers. TCRdb analysed the PCR reads with MiXCR anew, one entry per CDR3 protein. The table includes about 400,000 distinct CDR3 sequences, approximately 20% detected once. The starting material was PBMCs from the stem cell graft donor, obtained from the stem cell graft. These receptor sequences come from a human donor who donated a stem cell graft to a child with acute myeloid leukemia.

There are many counts of this clonotype. This chain uses TRBV20-1 with TRBJ1-1, with 12 bases matching TRBD1. The V segment lost 3 bases and the J segment 7 bases; nucleotides outside the gene matches: 6. CDR1 is DFQATT, CDR2 SNEGSKA, per germline (reference sequence). This CDR3 comprises 14 residues. The CDR3 DNA is TGCAGTGCTAGTCCTGGGACAGGGGGCCGTGAAGCTTTCTTT. It is translated as CSASPGTGGREAFF.

This clonotype showed up many times. The V call is TRBV24-1, the J call TRBJ1-3, with D possibly TRBD1 on 5 matching bases. In germline, CDR1 is KGHDR, CDR2 SFDVKD. V gave up 4 bases and J gave up 3 bases, with 18 bases separating them. This CDR3 has 17 residues. This CDR3 is CATSDQGPGSSGNTIYF. For the CDR3, the DNA is TGTGCCACCAGTGACCAGGGCCCCGGGAGCAGTGGAAACACCATATATTTT.

The rearrangement links TRBV29-1 to TRBJ1-2; no firm D call. V was clipped by 7 bases and J by 2 bases, with 14 bases between them. CDR3 length equals 13 residues. Germline V gene data show CDR1 as SQVTM and CDR2 as ANQGSEA. The DNA for the CDR3 is TGCAGCGCCAAGACAAACGCGAACTATGGCTACACCTTC. It translates to CSAKTNANYGYTF.

Only a few counts were recorded for this clonotype. This chain links TRBV24-1 with TRBJ2-3; 7 bases match TRBD1. CDR3 length: 18 residues. The V segment lost 1 base and the J segment 3 bases; nucleotides outside the gene matches: 12. The germline V gene encodes CDR1 KGHDR and CDR2 SFDVKD. CDR3 nucleotides: TGTGCCACCAGTGATTTAACGTCGACAGGGTTCGAGACAGATACGCAGTATTTT. This gives the protein CATSDLTSTGFETDTQYF.

This clonotype was counted at least ten times. The V and J genes are TRBV29-1 and TRBJ2-7, with D unresolved. Germline V gene lookup returns CDR1 SQVTM and CDR2 ANQGSEA. Trimming shortened V by 1 base and J by 4 bases, and 11 bases separated the two germline ends. The length of the CDR3 is 13 residues. The CDR3 sequence: CSVEVAQGYEQYF. CDR3 nucleotide sequence: TGCAGCGTTGAAGTAGCCCAAGGGTACGAGCAGTACTTC.

A remark on this clonotype: An end of the junction does not agree with germline; a read error may underlie this. The gene calls are TRBV7-9 and TRBJ2-5; D gene ambiguous. The CDR3 runs 12 residues. Germline V gene lookup returns CDR1 SEHNR and CDR2 FQNEAQ (reference sequence). DNA of the CDR3: TGTGCCAGCAGAAATCGACTCCTGCGGTTAGACTTC. This encodes CASRNRLLRLDF.

The chain uses TRBV10-2 and TRBJ2-7, with 13 nucleotides matching TRBD2. The J segment lost 5 bases and the V segment lost 8 bases, leaving 6 bases of the junction unmatched. The CDR3 length is 14 residues. The germline V gene has CDR1 WSHSY and CDR2 SAAADI. Written as DNA, the CDR3 is TGCGCCAGCGGACTAGCGGGAGCGAAAAACGAGCAGTACTTC. Its translation: CASGLAGAKNEQYF.

This clonotype was observed many times. The chain uses TRBV20-1 and TRBJ1-1; unclear D gene. V was cut by 6 bases and J by 0 bases, with 11 bases left in between. This CDR3 region has 13 residues. Germline CDR1 and CDR2: DFQATT and SNEGSKA (reference sequence). CDR3 protein: CSARWIVNTEAFF. In DNA, the CDR3 is TGCAGTGCCCGTTGGATTGTGAACACTGAAGCTTTCTTT.

This clonotype was observed at least ten times. The V gene is TRBV12-3 or TRBV12-4, the J gene TRBJ2-7, with D unresolved. The CDR3 has 13 amino acids. Trimming left V 3 bases short and J 3 bases short, with 9 bases between. The CDR3 DNA reads TGTGCCAGCAGTTTGTCATTGGACTACGAGCAGTACTTC. Its translation: CASSLSLDYEQYF.

J is TRBJ2-7 and V is TRBV20-1; TRBD2 aligns across 7 bases. J lost 8 bases, V lost 6 bases, and 13 bases had no gene match. The germline V gene has CDR1 DFQATT and CDR2 SNEGSKA (reference sequence). This CDR3 has 13 amino acids. In DNA, the CDR3 is TGCAGTGCGGTGCTGGGGCGGGAGATTAAGCAGTACTTC. Its translation is CSAVLGREIKQYF.

This clonotype was detected a few times. The gene calls are TRBV5-6 and TRBJ2-1, with 10 positions matching TRBD2. CDR3 length equals 20 residues. Germline values: CDR1 SGHDT, CDR2 YYEEEE. After removal of 4 bases from V and 2 bases from J, the junction contained 18 bases not matched to a gene. The CDR3 loop reads CASSRPRDVLAGPAYNEQFF. The CDR3 DNA is TGTGCCAGCAGCCGTCCCCGGGACGTACTAGCGGGACCAGCCTACAATGAGCAGTTCTTC.

This clonotype has a count of ten or more. The chain employs TRBV20-1 and TRBJ2-2; D remains unclear. CDR3 size: 13 residues. V dropped 2 bases and J dropped 4 bases, with 8 bases sitting between them. The V gene's germline CDR1 is DFQATT and CDR2 SNEGSKA (reference sequence). CDR3 protein: CSARIRFTGELFF. The CDR3, as DNA: TGCAGTGCTAGAATCAGATTCACCGGGGAGCTGTTTTTT.

This clonotype was found many times. The V call is TRBV20-1, the J call TRBJ1-1; D is ambiguous. V lost 1 base, J lost 5 bases, and 11 bases lay in between. CDR1 and CDR2 (germline): DFQATT, SNEGSKA (reference sequence). This CDR3 contains 13 residues. CDR3 bases: TGCAGTGCTAGAGGCCCGTGGGATACTGAAGCTTTCTTT. Its protein is CSARGPWDTEAFF.

This clonotype appeared many times. The V and J genes are TRBV20-1 and TRBJ2-6; D not resolved. The CDR3 loop spans 14 amino acids. Trimming removed 2 bases from V and 0 bases from J, with 5 bases in between. Germline CDR1 and CDR2: DFQATT and SNEGSKA (reference sequence). The CDR3 DNA is TGCAGTGCTAGACAAGACTCTGGGGCCAACGTCCTGACTTTC. It translates to CSARQDSGANVLTF.

This clonotype was recorded a few times. The chain employs TRBV5-8 and TRBJ2-3, with D hard to call. CDR3 length: 14 amino acids. V lost 0 bases and J lost 3, with 8 bases in between. In germline, CDR1 is SGHTS, CDR2 YDEGEE. As DNA, the CDR3 is TGTGCCAGCAGCTTGGGGTATAGGACAGATACGCAGTATTTT. Translating gives CASSLGYRTDTQYF.

As concerns this clonotype: This clone may be a read error of a much larger clone one base away. This sequence joins TRBV12-3 or TRBV12-4 and TRBJ2-3, with a weak D call TRBD2 (6 bases). The CDR3 runs to 15 residues. The CDR3, as DNA: TGTGCCAGCAGTTTGGCTAGCGATAGCACATATACGCAGTATTTT. Protein product: CASSLASDSTYTQYF.